The entry that follows covers one T cell receptor (beta chain) sequence. The antigen remains undetermined. CDR1 is SGHDT and CDR2 is YYEEEE in the germline V gene. The junction had 6 bases not matched to a gene; V was cut back by 3 bases and J by 5 bases. This CDR3 has 15 residues. This specimen belongs to a study of OX40 agonist ivuxolimab in advanced cancers. Study as a whole: Earlier treatment with anti-PD-1, anti-PD-L1 or anti-CTLA-4 was permitted, and 35% to 40% had received some.

Findings of the study overall: Averaged across samples, CD8+ T cells carried more expanded clones than CD4+ did. Clonal expansion among partial responders at 0.1-3.0 mg/kg ranked near the lowest.

Repertoires were generated with immunoSEQ multiplex PCR, while TCRdb's copy carries only in-frame clones and drops some. The sample carries 71,000 or so clones, approximately 86% recorded once. This rearrangement joins TRBV5-6 to TRBJ1-4; 8 bases are a match to TRBD1. Here the sequenced sample was CD4+ or CD8+ T cells sorted from blood, taken in a trial of the OX40 agonist ivuxolimab. This TCR was recovered from an adult with an advanced solid tumor such as melanoma, head and neck, liver or kidney cancer. The CDR3 reads CASSYRTGTNEKLFF. CDR3 coding DNA: TGTGCCAGCAGCTATAGGACAGGGACGAATGAAAAACTGTTTTTT.